One and the same sample provided the 15 T cell receptor beta chains below, sequenced in a study of blood T cells in healthy people across ages. Primers used in a second PCR of about 6 to 11 cycles were a sample-barcoded 5' primer and a J-beta primer mix. TCRdb re-derived calls from the 5' RACE reads in MiXCR, one entry per CDR3 protein. The table records about 800,000 distinct CDR3 sequences, about 62% of them present only once. Sample: blood. All receptors derive from a man younger than 45 in good health.

V gene TRBV21-1 combines with J gene TRBJ2-5; TRBD2, the table's D call, lacks a check against the DNA. Gene TRBJ2-7 matches the end of the DNA better, so the J call may be wrong. TRBV21-1 is recorded as a pseudogene. CDR3 length equals 20 residues. Written as DNA, the CDR3 is TGTGCCAGCAGCAAAGGGAGAAGGGCGCTCGCTCGTCTGAATAGTACCGAGCAGTACTTC. This translates into CASSKGRRALARLNSTEQYF.

J is TRBJ2-7 and V is TRBV7-2; TRBD2 agrees at 10 bases. The J call may be mistaken, given a closer DNA end match to TRBJ2-5. CDR1 and CDR2 from the germline V gene are SGHTA and FQGNSA. The CDR3 is made up of 17 amino acids. The CDR3 sequence is CASSFISGRAVRETQYF. Here the CDR3 DNA reads TGTGCCAGCAGCTTCATAAGCGGGAGGGCCGTGCGAGAGACCCAGTACTTC.

This clonotype was seen a handful of times. The chain employs TRBV7-9 and TRBJ2-6; 7 bases align to TRBD2. The CDR3 contains 15 residues. Germline CDR1 SEHNR, CDR2 FQNEAQ (reference sequence). V gave up 5 bases and J gave up 8 bases; unmatched junction bases: 9. The DNA for the CDR3 is TGTGCCAGCAGCATAGTCGGAGCGGGGACCAACGTCCTGACTTTC. Amino acid sequence: CASSIVGAGTNVLTF.

The genes are TRBV5-1 and TRBJ2-5; 11 bases are shared with TRBD2. The tail of the sequence fits TRBJ2-7 better, so the J call may be wrong. This CDR3 spans 14 amino acids. Looked up from germline, CDR1 is SGHRS and CDR2 is YFSETQ. The CDR3 nucleotides are TGCGCCAGCAGCTCTAGCGGGGGGATGTACGAGCAGTACTTC. Protein product: CASSSSGGMYEQYF.

There are a few counts of this clonotype. This rearrangement joins TRBV7-8 to TRBJ2-3; D unclear. Trimming stripped 3 bases from V and 6 bases from J, with 4 bases between. CDR3 length: 11 amino acids. CDR1 and CDR2 (germline): SGHVS, FQNEAQ. The CDR3 is CASSFQDTQYF. The CDR3 DNA follows: TGTGCCAGCAGCTTCCAGGATACGCAGTATTTT.

This chain links TRBV20-1 with TRBJ2-7, with D maybe TRBD1 (5 bases). Near its end, the DNA agrees better with TRBJ2-5, so the J call may be wrong. Germline CDR1 DFQATT, CDR2 SNEGSKA (reference sequence). The CDR3 spans 13 residues. The CDR3 sequence is CSAPGHTGETQYF. For the CDR3, the DNA is TGCAGTGCCCCCGGACATACCGGGGAGACCCAGTACTTC.

This clonotype was observed a single time. The chain couples TRBV25-1 to TRBJ2-3, with D hard to call. The CDR3 contains 13 residues. Germline loops: CDR1 MGHDK, CDR2 SYGVNS. Trimming shortened V by 6 bases and J by 2 bases, and 9 bases separated the two germline ends. The CDR3: CASSHRVTDTQYF. The CDR3 nucleotides are TGTGCCAGCAGCCATAGGGTCACAGATACGCAGTATTTT.

The chain combines TRBV29-1 with TRBJ1-5; unclear D gene. Trimming stripped 5 bases from V and 2 bases from J, with 10 bases between. Germline lookup yields CDR1 SQVTM and CDR2 ANQGSEA. This CDR3 comprises 13 residues. In nucleotides, the CDR3 is TGCAGCGTTTCCCTAGAGGGCAATCAGCCCCAGCATTTT. This codes for CSVSLEGNQPQHF.

V gene TRBV7-3 combines with J gene TRBJ2-1; D not certain. V lost 1 base, J lost 3 bases, and 13 bases lay in between. The CDR3 has 16 residues. Per germline, CDR1 SGHTA and CDR2 FQGTGA. The chain's CDR3 is CASSLSGPPGYNEQFF. The CDR3 nucleotides read TGTGCCAGCAGCTTAAGTGGCCCCCCGGGCTACAATGAGCAGTTCTTC.

This chain uses TRBV12-3 or TRBV12-4 with TRBJ2-7; 8 bases agree with TRBD2. V lost 6 bases, J lost 4 bases, and 5 bases stayed unmatched. The CDR3 runs to 13 residues. CDR3 nucleotide sequence: TGTGCCAGCAGCGACAGCGGGAGTTACGAGCAGTACTTC. Translating it yields CASSDSGSYEQYF.

In DNA form, the CDR3 reads TGTGCCACCAGCAGAGAGGGGGCCAGAATTCACAATGAGCAGTTCTTC. Translation gives CATSREGARIHNEQFF. The chain combines TRBV15 with TRBJ2-1; D may be TRBD1 (6 bases). CDR1 LNHNV and CDR2 YYDKDF come from the germline V gene (reference sequence). There are 16 residues in the CDR3. With 0 bases removed from V and 5 bases from J, the gap between germline ends came to 14 bases.

The rearrangement uses TRBV7-2 and TRBJ2-5, with D perhaps given as TRBD1 or TRBD2 (5 bases each). This CDR3 has 15 residues. The germline CDR1 and CDR2 sequences are SGHTA and FQGNSA. Trimming shortened V by 5 bases and J by 4 bases, and 17 bases separated the two germline ends. CDR3 region: CASSGAVGRGETQYF. The CDR3 DNA reads as TGTGCCAGCAGCGGGGCCGTGGGACGGGGAGAGACCCAGTACTTC.

The CDR3 DNA follows: TGTGCCAGCAGGCCGGGACAGGGGTTTTACGAGCAGTACTTC. As protein: CASRPGQGFYEQYF. This rearrangement joins TRBV6-5 to TRBJ2-4; 10 nucleotides align to TRBD1. Judging by the DNA end, TRBJ2-7 fits better; the J call may be wrong. The CDR3 covers 14 residues. In germline, CDR1 is MNHEY, CDR2 SVGAGI.

This sequence joins TRBV20-1 and TRBJ1-1; no reliable D call. This CDR3 is built from 14 residues. Between the trimmed V and J ends, which lost 5 bases and 0 bases, there was a span of 13 bases. Germline CDR1 and CDR2: DFQATT and SNEGSKA (reference sequence). CDR3 nucleotides: TGCAGTGCTCGCGGACTGGAAGTGAACACTGAAGCTTTCTTT. The encoded protein is CSARGLEVNTEAFF.

This clonotype is a singleton in its sample. The chain combines TRBV20-1 with TRBJ2-1, with 9 bases fitting TRBD1. V was clipped by 0 bases and J by 2 bases; unmatched bases: 2. The germline V gene encodes CDR1 DFQATT and CDR2 SNEGSKA (reference sequence). There are 15 residues in the CDR3. DNA of the CDR3: TGCAGTGCTAGAGAGACAGGGGGGACCTACAATGAGCAGTTCTTC. Encoded protein: CSARETGGTYNEQFF.